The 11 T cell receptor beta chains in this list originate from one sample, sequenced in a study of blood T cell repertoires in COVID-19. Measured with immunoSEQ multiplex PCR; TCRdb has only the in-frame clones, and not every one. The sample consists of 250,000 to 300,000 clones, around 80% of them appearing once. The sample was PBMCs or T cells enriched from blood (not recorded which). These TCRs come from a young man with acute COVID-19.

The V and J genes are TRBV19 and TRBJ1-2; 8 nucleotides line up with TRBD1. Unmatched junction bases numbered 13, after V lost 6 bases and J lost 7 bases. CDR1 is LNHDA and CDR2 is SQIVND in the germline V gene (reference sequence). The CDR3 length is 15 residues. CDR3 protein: CASSLDRGVFFGYTF. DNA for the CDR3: TGTGCCAGTAGCCTTGACAGGGGAGTTTTCTTTGGCTACACCTTC.

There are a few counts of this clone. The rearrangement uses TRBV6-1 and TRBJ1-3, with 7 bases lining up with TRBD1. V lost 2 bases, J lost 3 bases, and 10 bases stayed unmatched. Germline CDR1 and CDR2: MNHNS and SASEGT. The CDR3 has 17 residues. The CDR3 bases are TGTGCCAGCAGTGAAACACTGGACAGGTTGTATGGAAACACCATATATTTT. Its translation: CASSETLDRLYGNTIYF.

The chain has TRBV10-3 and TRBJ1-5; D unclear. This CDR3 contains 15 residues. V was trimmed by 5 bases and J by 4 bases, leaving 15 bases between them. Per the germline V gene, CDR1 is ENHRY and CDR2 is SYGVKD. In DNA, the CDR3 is TGTGCCATCAGTCCTGGAGGGCGCGGGAATCAGCCCCAGCATTTT. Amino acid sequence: CAISPGGRGNQPQHF.

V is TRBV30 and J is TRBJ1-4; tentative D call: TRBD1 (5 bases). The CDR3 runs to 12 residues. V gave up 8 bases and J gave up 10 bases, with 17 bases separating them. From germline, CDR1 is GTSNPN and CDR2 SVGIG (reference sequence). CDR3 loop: CAGGTVGTKLFF. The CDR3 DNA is TGTGCCGGGGGGACGGTGGGTACAAAACTGTTTTTT. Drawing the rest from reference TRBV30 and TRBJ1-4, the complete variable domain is SQTIHQWPATLVQPVGSPLSLECTVEGTSNPNLYWYRQAAGRGLQLLFYSVGIGQISSEVPQNLSASRPQDRQFILSSKKLLLSDSGFYLCAGGTVGTKLFFGSGTQLSVL.

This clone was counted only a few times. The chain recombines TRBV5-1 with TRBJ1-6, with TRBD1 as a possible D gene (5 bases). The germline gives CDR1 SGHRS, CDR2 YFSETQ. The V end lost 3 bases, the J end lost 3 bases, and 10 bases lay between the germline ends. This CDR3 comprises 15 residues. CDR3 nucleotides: TGCGCCAGCAGCTACGGACAAGACTATAATTCACCCCTCCACTTT. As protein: CASSYGQDYNSPLHF. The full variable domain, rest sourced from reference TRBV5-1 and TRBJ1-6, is KAGVTQTPRYLIKTRGQQVTLSCSPISGHRSVSWYQQTPGQGLQFLFEYFSETQRNKGNFPGRFSGRQFSNSRSEMNVSTLELGDSALYLCASSYGQDYNSPLHFGNGTRLTVT.

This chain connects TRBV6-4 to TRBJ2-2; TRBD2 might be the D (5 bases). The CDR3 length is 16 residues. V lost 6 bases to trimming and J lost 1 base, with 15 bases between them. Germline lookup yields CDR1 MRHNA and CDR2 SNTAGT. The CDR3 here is CASRRAAGKNTGELFF. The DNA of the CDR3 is TGTGCCAGCAGAAGAGCGGCTGGAAAGAACACCGGGGAGCTGTTTTTT.

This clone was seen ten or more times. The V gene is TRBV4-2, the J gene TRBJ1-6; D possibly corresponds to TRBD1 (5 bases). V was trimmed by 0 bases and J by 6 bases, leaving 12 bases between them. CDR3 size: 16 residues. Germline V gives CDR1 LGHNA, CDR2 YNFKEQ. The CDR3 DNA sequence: TGTGCCAGCAGCCAAGACGTTCGGGGGTTTAATTCACCCCTCCACTTT. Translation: CASSQDVRGFNSPLHF.

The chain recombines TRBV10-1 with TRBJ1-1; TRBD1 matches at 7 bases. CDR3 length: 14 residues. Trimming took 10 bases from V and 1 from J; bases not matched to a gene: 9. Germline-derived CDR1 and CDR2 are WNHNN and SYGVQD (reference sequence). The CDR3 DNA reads TGCGCCACTAGAAGGGACAGCTCGAACACTGAAGCTTTCTTT. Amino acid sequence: CATRRDSSNTEAFF.

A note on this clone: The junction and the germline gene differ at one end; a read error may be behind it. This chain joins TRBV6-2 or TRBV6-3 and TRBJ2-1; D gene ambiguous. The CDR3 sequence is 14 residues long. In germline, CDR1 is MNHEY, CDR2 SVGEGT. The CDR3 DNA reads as TGTGCCAGCAGTCACTCGTCGGAGTATTTTGAGCAGTTCTTC. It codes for CASSHSSEYFEQFF.

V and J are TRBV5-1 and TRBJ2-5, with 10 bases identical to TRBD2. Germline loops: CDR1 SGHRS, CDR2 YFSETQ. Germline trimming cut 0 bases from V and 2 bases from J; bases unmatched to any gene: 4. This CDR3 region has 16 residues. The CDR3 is CASSLEASGGQETQYF. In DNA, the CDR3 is TGCGCCAGCAGCTTGGAAGCTAGCGGGGGACAAGAGACCCAGTACTTC.

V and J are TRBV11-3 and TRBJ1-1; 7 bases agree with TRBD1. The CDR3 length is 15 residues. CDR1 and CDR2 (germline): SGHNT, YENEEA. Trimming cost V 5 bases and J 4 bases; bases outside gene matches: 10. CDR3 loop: CASSRKTGLGTEAFF. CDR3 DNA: TGTGCCAGCAGCCGTAAGACAGGGTTGGGCACTGAAGCTTTCTTT.